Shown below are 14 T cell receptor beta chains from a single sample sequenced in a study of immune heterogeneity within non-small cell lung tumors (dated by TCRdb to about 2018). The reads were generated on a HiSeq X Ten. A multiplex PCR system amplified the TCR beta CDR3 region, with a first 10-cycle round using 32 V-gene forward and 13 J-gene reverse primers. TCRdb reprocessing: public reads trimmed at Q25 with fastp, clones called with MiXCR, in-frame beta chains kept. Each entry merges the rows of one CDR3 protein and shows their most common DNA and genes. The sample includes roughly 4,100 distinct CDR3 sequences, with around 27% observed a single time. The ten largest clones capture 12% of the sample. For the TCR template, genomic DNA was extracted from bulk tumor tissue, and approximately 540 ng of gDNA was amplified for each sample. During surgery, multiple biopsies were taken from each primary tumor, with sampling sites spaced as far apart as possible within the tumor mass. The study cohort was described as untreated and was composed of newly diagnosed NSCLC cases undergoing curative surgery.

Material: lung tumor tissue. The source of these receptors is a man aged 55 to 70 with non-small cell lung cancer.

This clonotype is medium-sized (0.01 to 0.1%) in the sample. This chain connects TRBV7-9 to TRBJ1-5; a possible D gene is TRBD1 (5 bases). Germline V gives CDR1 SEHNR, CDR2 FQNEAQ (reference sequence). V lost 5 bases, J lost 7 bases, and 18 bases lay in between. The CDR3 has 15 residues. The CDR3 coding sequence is TGTGCCAGCAGCCAAGGTTGGGGGAGGGAGCAGCCCCAGCATTTT. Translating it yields CASSQGWGREQPQHF.

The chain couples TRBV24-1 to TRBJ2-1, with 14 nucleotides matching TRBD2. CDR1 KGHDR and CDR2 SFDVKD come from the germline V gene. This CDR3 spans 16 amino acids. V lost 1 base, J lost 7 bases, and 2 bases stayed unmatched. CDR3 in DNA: TGTGCCACCAGTGATTTTGGGACTAGCGGGAGTAATGAGCAGTTCTTC. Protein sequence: CATSDFGTSGSNEQFF.

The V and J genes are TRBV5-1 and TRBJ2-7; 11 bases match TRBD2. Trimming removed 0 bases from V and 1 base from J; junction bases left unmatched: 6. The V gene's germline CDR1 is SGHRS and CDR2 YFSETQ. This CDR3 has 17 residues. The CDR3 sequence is CASSLATSGRISYEQYF. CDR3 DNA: TGCGCCAGCAGCTTGGCCACTAGCGGGAGAATTTCCTACGAGCAGTACTTC.

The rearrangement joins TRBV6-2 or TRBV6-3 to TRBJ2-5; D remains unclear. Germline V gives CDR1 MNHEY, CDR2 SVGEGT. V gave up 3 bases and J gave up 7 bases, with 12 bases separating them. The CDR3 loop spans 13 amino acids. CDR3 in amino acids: CASSYGGVVTQYF. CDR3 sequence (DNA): TGTGCCAGCAGTTATGGTGGGGTGGTGACCCAGTACTTC.

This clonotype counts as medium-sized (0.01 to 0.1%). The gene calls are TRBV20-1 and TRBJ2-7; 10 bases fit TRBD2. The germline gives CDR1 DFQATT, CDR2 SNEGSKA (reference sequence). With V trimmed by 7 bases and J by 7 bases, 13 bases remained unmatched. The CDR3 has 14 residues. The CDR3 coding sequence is TGCAGTGTTAGGCAGGGAGCGGGAGGGAGGGAGCAGTACTTC. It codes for CSVRQGAGGREQYF.

The CDR3: CASSPGEGNYGYTF. The CDR3 region has the DNA TGTGCCAGCAGCCCGGGGGAAGGGAACTATGGCTACACCTTC. The rearrangement links TRBV5-4 to TRBJ1-2; D may be TRBD1 (5 bases). V gave up 4 bases and J gave up 2 bases, with 12 bases separating them. Germline V gene data show CDR1 as SGHNT and CDR2 as YYREEE (reference sequence). There are 14 residues in the CDR3.

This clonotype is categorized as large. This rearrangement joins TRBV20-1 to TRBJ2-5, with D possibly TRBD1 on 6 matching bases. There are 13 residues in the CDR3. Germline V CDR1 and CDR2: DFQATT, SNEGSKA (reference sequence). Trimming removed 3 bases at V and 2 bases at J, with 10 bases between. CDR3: CSARGTQQETQYF. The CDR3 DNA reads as TGCAGTGCTAGGGGGACACAACAAGAGACCCAGTACTTC.

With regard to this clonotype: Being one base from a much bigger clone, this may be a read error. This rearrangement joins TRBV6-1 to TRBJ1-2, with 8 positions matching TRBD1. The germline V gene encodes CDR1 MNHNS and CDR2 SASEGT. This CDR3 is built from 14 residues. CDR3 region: CASSEPGGGYGCTF. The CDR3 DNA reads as TGTGCCAGCAGTGAACCAGGGGGCGGCTATGGCTGCACCTTC.

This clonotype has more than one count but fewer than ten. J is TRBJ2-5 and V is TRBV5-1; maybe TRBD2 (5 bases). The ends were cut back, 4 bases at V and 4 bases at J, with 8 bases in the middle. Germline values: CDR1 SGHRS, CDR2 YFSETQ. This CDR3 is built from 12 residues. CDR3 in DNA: TGCGCCAGCAGCACGGCGGGAGAGACCCAGTACTTC. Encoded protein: CASSTAGETQYF.

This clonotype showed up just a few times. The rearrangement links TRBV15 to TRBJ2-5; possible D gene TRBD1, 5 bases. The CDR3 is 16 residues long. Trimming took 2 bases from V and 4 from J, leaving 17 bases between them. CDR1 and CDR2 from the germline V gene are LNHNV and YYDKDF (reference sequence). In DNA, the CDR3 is TGTGCCACCAGCAGAACAGGTTCAGGGTTCGTAGAGACCCAGTACTTC. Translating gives CATSRTGSGFVETQYF. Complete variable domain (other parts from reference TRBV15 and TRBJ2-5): DAMVIQNPRYQVTQFGKPVTLSCSQTLNHNVMYWYQQKSSQAPKLLFHYYDKDFNNEADTPDNFQSRRPNTSFCFLDIRSPGLGDTAMYLCATSRTGSGFVETQYFGPGTRLLVL.

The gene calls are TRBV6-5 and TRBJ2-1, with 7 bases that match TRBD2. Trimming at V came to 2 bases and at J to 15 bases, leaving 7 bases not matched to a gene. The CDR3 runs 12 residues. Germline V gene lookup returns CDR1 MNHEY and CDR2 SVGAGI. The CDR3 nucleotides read TGTGCCAGCAGTTACCGGCGGGAGCTTCTGTTCTTC. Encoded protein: CASSYRRELLFF.

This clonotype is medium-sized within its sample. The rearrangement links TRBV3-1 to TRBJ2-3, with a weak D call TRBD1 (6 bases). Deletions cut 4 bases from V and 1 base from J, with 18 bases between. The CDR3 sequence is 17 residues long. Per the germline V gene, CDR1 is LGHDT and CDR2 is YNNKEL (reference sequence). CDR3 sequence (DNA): TGTGCCAGCAGCCTCACTACAGGGCTGTCGCGCACAGATACGCAGTATTTT. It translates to CASSLTTGLSRTDTQYF.

CDR3 in DNA: TGCGCCAGCAGCACCGACACTGGGGGAGGAGGAGAGACCCAGTACTTC. Translation gives CASSTDTGGGGETQYF. The rearrangement joins TRBV5-1 to TRBJ2-5, with a weak D call TRBD2 (6 bases). In germline, CDR1 is SGHRS, CDR2 YFSETQ. This CDR3 contains 16 residues. V was clipped by 4 bases and J by 4 bases, with 20 bases between them.

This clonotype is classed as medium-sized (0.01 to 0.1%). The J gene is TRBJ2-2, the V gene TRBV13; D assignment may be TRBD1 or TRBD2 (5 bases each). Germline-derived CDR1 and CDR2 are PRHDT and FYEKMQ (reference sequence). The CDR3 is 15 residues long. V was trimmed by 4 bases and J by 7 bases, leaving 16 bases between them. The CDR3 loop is CASSSDFLRGGELFF. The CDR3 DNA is TGTGCCAGCAGCTCGGACTTCCTGAGGGGCGGGGAGCTGTTTTTT. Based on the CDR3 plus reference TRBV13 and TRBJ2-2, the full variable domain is AAGVIQSPRHLIKEKRETATLKCYPIPRHDTVYWYQQGPGQDPQFLISFYEKMQSDKGSIPDRFSAQQFSDYHSELNMSSLELGDSALYFCASSSDFLRGGELFFGEGSRLTVL.